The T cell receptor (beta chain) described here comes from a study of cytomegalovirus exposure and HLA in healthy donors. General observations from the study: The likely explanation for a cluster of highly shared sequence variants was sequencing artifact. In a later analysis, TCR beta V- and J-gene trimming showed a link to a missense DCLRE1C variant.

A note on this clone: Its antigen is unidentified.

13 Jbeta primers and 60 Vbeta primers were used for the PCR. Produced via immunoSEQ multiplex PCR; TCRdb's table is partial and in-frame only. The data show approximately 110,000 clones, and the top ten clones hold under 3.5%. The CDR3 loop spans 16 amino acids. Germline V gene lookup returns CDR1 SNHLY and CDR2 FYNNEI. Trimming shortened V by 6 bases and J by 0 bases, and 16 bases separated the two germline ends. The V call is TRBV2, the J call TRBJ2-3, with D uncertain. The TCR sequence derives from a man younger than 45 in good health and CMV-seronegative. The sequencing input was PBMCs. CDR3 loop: CASSSPLKASTDTQYF. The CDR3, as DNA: TGTGCCAGCAGCTCCCCCTTAAAAGCTAGCACAGATACGCAGTATTTT.